This record looks at one TCR beta chain sequence and its context. No antigen is known for it. The sample holds no much larger clone one base away, and base qualities are not on file. These data come from a study of blood T cell repertoires in COVID-19 (dated by TCRdb to about 2020). Turning to the overall study: Samples covering the acute and convalescent phases of COVID-19 were provided by collaborators in the United States, Italy and Spain. The dataset comprised deeply sampled blood TCRbeta repertoires from subjects exposed to, actively infected with, or recovered from COVID-19. The material from the prospective study consisted of cDNA or gDNA derived from T cells, B-cell-depleted T cells, or PBMCs. Nearly every sample came with metadata listing a de-identified subject ID, COVID-19 status, age in years and sex. The repertoires were made available in a free public database intended to serve as a resource for research on the immune response to SARS-CoV-2. Where available, HLA class I and class II types were obtained from metadata supplied by the sample provider rather than from assay-based typing. The samples were drawn from the first 160 participants of the ongoing ImmuneRACE study and from 1,200 or so subjects provided by 6 global collaborators. On the study overall, not on this receptor specifically: How much clinical and demographic metadata was included differed by source and by participant, and the metadata was provided uncurated.

TCRbeta CDR3 regions were amplified from genomic DNA using the immunoSEQ Assay, a bias-controlled multiplex PCR. Turning to the authors' computational methods: The number of nucleated cells in each sample was estimated by amplification of reference gene primers within the assay. Sequence reads were collapsed and filtered to measure the absolute abundance of every unique TCRbeta CDR3 rearrangement. For each sample, productive Simpson clonality was calculated as the square root of Simpson's diversity index over productive rearrangements. TCRdb re-hosts the immuneACCESS table, in-frame sequences only. Its copies lack some clones; in the studies checked, an unresolved V gene accounts for under half of them, and the cause for the rest is not known. That table is the source of V, J and clone size, and D and trimming were worked out from the DNA. The sample table lists over 200,000 clones, approximately 80% of them with a count of one. The leading ten clones occupy about 2% of the sample.

Its CDR3 holds 14 amino acids, cysteine through phenylalanine. This entry keeps only the CDR3 DNA: 42 bases, framed from base 1. The V end loses 3 bases and the J end loses 1 base, and a stretch of 10 bases separates them. Looking up the germline V gene yields CDR1 SGHNT and CDR2 YENEEA. Enrolling through a virtual design, the prospective study's participants ranged in age from roughly 18 to 90 years and lived across 24 United States geographic areas. Cohort assignment in the prospective study relied on participant-reported clinical history from a screening survey and a study questionnaire. Recovered participants in ImmuneRACE Cohort 3 were defined by two consecutive negative NP/OP PCR tests, clearance by a healthcare professional, or resolution of symptoms. Each participant in the prospective study had whole blood, serum and a nasopharyngeal or oropharyngeal swab collected by mobile phlebotomists. Prospective study participants could optionally give additional blood draws and questionnaires over a roughly two-month period. Prospective study blood samples were shipped either frozen or at room temperature before DNA extraction.

Input material: PBMCs or T cells enriched from blood (not recorded which). The source of this sequence is a man aged 60 to 69 who had recovered from COVID-19. This sequence uses TRBV11-3 and TRBJ2-7; no D segment can be confidently identified. The nucleotide sequence reads as follows: TGTGCCAGCAGCTTGAGTAAAACTTCCTACGAGCAGTACTTC. It codes for CASSLSKTSYEQYF.